The 21 T cell receptor beta chains below come from one sample, sequenced in a study of blood T cell repertoires in COVID-19. Generated by immunoSEQ multiplex PCR, the TCRdb table keeps only in-frame clones and is missing some. The sample includes approximately 240,000 clones, around 87% seen only once; the top ten take less than 4%. Sequenced sample: peripheral blood. The origin of the receptors is a woman aged 30 to 39 who had recovered from COVID-19.

V gene TRBV5-5 combines with J gene TRBJ2-5; tentative D call: TRBD2 (7 bases). The CDR3 covers 15 residues. Trimming pared 4 bases from V and 5 bases from J, leaving 18 bases between. Germline V gene lookup returns CDR1 SGHKS and CDR2 YYEKEE (reference sequence). The CDR3 coding sequence is TGTGCCAGCAGCGACACCAGAAAGGGGGGGGAGACCCAGTACTTC. Its translation: CASSDTRKGGETQYF.

The genes are TRBV7-9 and TRBJ2-2; 13 nucleotides line up with TRBD2. CDR1 SEHNR and CDR2 FQNEAQ come from the germline V gene (reference sequence). The CDR3 covers 18 residues. V shed 5 bases, J shed 4 bases, and the junction held 10 bases outside the gene matches. The DNA for the CDR3 is TGTGCCAGCAGCCTCCACTTGACTAGCGGGGGGTTCACCGGGGAGCTGTTTTTT. This translates into CASSLHLTSGGFTGELFF.

V usage is TRBV2 and J usage is TRBJ2-7, with 7 bases aligning to TRBD1. Per the germline V gene, CDR1 is SNHLY and CDR2 is FYNNEI. V shed 6 bases, J shed 2 bases, and the junction held 4 bases outside the gene matches. The CDR3 runs to 13 residues. As DNA, the CDR3 is TGTGCCAGCAGACTAACAGGGGCCTACGAGCAGTACTTC. This translates into CASRLTGAYEQYF.

This chain links TRBV28 with TRBJ2-1; a weak D match, TRBD2 (7 bases). The CDR3 runs 14 residues. Looked up from germline, CDR1 is MDHEN and CDR2 is SYDVKM. V lost 1 base to trimming and J lost 5 bases, with 9 bases between them. In DNA form, the CDR3 reads TGTGCCAGCAGTTTATCCGGGGGGCACAATGAGCAGTTCTTC. Its protein is CASSLSGGHNEQFF.

The genes are TRBV19 and TRBJ2-5; D may be TRBD1 (6 bases). Germline lookup yields CDR1 LNHDA and CDR2 SQIVND (reference sequence). Deletions cut 4 bases from V and 2 bases from J, with 8 bases between. This CDR3 is 13 amino acids long. CDR3 sequence reads: CASSRTEQETQYF. The CDR3 DNA reads TGTGCCAGTAGTAGGACAGAGCAAGAGACCCAGTACTTC.

The gene calls are TRBV2 and TRBJ1-5; 9 bases line up with TRBD1. The CDR3 has 16 amino acids. After removal of 4 bases from V and 0 bases from J, the junction contained 4 bases not matched to a gene. The V gene's germline CDR1 is SNHLY and CDR2 FYNNEI. The CDR3 protein is CASSGDRVLSNQPQHF. DNA of the CDR3: TGTGCCAGCAGTGGGGACAGGGTCCTTAGCAATCAGCCCCAGCATTTT. Full variable domain (outside the CDR3, taken from reference TRBV2 and TRBJ1-5): EPEVTQTPSHQVTQMGQEVILRCVPISNHLYFYWYRQILGQKVEFLVSFYNNEISEKSEIFDDQFSVERPDGSNFTLKIRSTKLEDSAMYFCASSGDRVLSNQPQHFGDGTRLSIL.

Only one count was recorded for this clone. J is TRBJ2-3 and V is TRBV28; D gene ambiguous. Germline V gene sequence: CDR1 MDHEN, CDR2 SYDVKM. CDR3 size: 13 residues. The V end was cut by 8 bases, the J end by 1 base, with 10 bases between. The chain's CDR3 is CASGRGGTDTQYF. CDR3 nucleotides: TGTGCCAGCGGCCGAGGTGGCACAGATACGCAGTATTTT.

The chain employs TRBV12-3 or TRBV12-4 and TRBJ1-1, with 7 bases lining up with TRBD1. The CDR3 runs to 13 residues. V gave up 4 bases and J gave up 4 bases; unmatched junction bases: 3. The CDR3 reads CASSWRTGTEAFF. CDR3 in DNA: TGTGCCAGCAGTTGGCGGACAGGCACTGAAGCTTTCTTT.

This chain links TRBV24-1 with TRBJ2-5; 9 positions agree with TRBD1. Germline assignment: CDR1 KGHDR and CDR2 SFDVKD. The CDR3 contains 15 residues. Germline trimming cut 4 bases from V and 5 bases from J; bases unmatched to any gene: 7. CDR3 coding DNA: TGTGCCACCAGTGACGCCGGGACAGGGCGGGAGACCCAGTACTTC. It is translated as CATSDAGTGRETQYF.

This clone was seen a handful of times. The V gene is TRBV25-1, the J gene TRBJ1-5, with D tentatively TRBD1 (5 bases). CDR3 size: 12 residues. The V gene's germline CDR1 is MGHDK and CDR2 SYGVNS. The V end was cut by 5 bases, the J end by 6 bases, with 8 bases between. In nucleotides, the CDR3 is TGTGCCAGCAGTAGGGGAGGTCAGCCCCAGCATTTT. Its protein product is CASSRGGQPQHF.

The rearrangement links TRBV5-1 to TRBJ1-1; TRBD1 might be the D (5 bases). Per germline, CDR1 SGHRS and CDR2 YFSETQ. The ends were cut back, 4 bases at V and 1 base at J, with 11 bases in the middle. This CDR3 has 14 amino acids. In DNA form, the CDR3 reads TGCGCCAGCAGCACATCAGGGCCGAACACTGAAGCTTTCTTT. Translation: CASSTSGPNTEAFF.

This chain uses TRBV19 with TRBJ1-2, with D uncertain. The length of the CDR3 is 13 residues. CDR1 is LNHDA, CDR2 SQIVND, per germline (reference sequence). V lost 6 bases and J 4 bases, leaving 12 bases between the germline ends. CDR3 sequence (DNA): TGTGCCAGTAGCGACCGACCAGGCTATGGCTACACCTTC. Protein product: CASSDRPGYGYTF.

As for this clone: An end of the junction does not agree with germline; a read error may underlie this. The rearrangement uses TRBV7-3 and TRBJ2-1; TRBD2 is a possible D gene (7 bases). From germline, CDR1 is SGHTA and CDR2 FQGTGA. The CDR3 has 17 amino acids. CDR3 bases: TGTGCCAGCAGCTCGCGGGGGCGGGGAGCCTCCTTCAATGAGCAGTTCTTC. Protein product: CASSSRGRGASFNEQFF.

This chain links TRBV7-2 with TRBJ2-5, with D unclear. This CDR3 region has 14 residues. Looked up from germline, CDR1 is SGHTA and CDR2 is FQGNSA. Trimming took 6 bases from V and 4 from J, leaving 15 bases between them. In nucleotides, the CDR3 is TGTGCCAGCAGTCAAGAGGTCTGGCGAGAGACCCAGTACTTC. Residues: CASSQEVWRETQYF.

The rearrangement uses TRBV9 and TRBJ2-7; 9 positions agree with TRBD1. With 3 bases clipped from V and 9 bases from J, the junction kept 10 bases outside the gene matches. Germline V gives CDR1 SGDLS, CDR2 YYNGEE. The length of the CDR3 is 14 residues. The CDR3 region has the DNA TGTGCCAGCAGCGCCGCGGGACAGGGCGGAGGGCAGTACTTC. Translation gives CASSAAGQGGGQYF.

The chain joins TRBV2 to TRBJ1-3, with D tentatively TRBD1 (5 bases). This CDR3 contains 14 residues. Per the germline V gene, CDR1 is SNHLY and CDR2 is FYNNEI. The germline V and J ends were trimmed by 0 bases and 4 bases, with 7 bases remaining between them. The CDR3 region has the DNA TGTGCCAGCAGTGAAGCCAACAGGGGAAACACCATATATTTT. Residues: CASSEANRGNTIYF.

The chain couples TRBV25-1 to TRBJ1-2; no clear D. V lost 6 bases and J 7 bases, leaving 9 bases between the germline ends. Germline CDR1 MGHDK, CDR2 SYGVNS. The length of the CDR3 is 11 residues. In DNA form, the CDR3 reads TGTGCCAGCAGCGAGTCTCGTGGCTACACCTTC. This codes for CASSESRGYTF.

The V and J genes are TRBV27 and TRBJ2-1; D might be TRBD2 (5 bases). CDR1 is MNHEY and CDR2 is SMNVEV in the germline V gene (reference sequence). This CDR3 has 12 residues. Trimming took off 3 bases at V and 6 bases at J, with 6 bases between the two ends. Here the CDR3 reads CASSLGSNEQFF. The CDR3 coding sequence is TGTGCCAGCAGTTTGGGGAGCAATGAGCAGTTCTTC.

V gene TRBV6-2 or TRBV6-3 combines with J gene TRBJ1-2; D not certain. This CDR3 comprises 15 residues. The V end lost 4 bases, the J end lost 4 bases, and 16 bases lay between the germline ends. Germline lookup yields CDR1 MNHEY and CDR2 SVGEGT. The CDR3 DNA is TGTGCCAGCAGTTCCCCCGGGATCCCTGCCTATGGCTACACCTTC. It is translated as CASSSPGIPAYGYTF.

The J gene is TRBJ1-2, the V gene TRBV6-1; 7 nucleotides match TRBD1. Germline CDR1 and CDR2: MNHNS and SASEGT. This CDR3 spans 15 amino acids. V gave up 1 base and J gave up 5 bases; unmatched junction bases: 7. CDR3 protein: CASSEVPWDRYGYTF. Written as DNA, the CDR3 is TGTGCCAGCAGTGAAGTGCCTTGGGACAGATATGGCTACACCTTC.

The chain couples TRBV6-4 to TRBJ1-2; D uncertain. Germline CDR1 is MRHNA and CDR2 is SNTAGT. The germline V and J ends were trimmed by 5 bases and 0 bases, with 10 bases remaining between them. This CDR3 region has 14 residues. As DNA, the CDR3 is TGTGCCAGCAGTCACCCGGGGACTAACTATGGCTACACCTTC. Amino acids: CASSHPGTNYGYTF.